The 26 T cell receptor beta chains presented below share a single source sample, sequenced in a study of blood T cell repertoires in COVID-19. Libraries were prepared by immunoSEQ multiplex PCR; TCRdb keeps only in-frame clonotypes and omits some of them. Of 200,000 to 250,000 clones in the sample, 65% to 90% were seen once. Sequenced: peripheral blood. These TCRs come from a human donor in a cohort sampled during active COVID-19.

The rearrangement joins TRBV6-2 or TRBV6-3 to TRBJ2-7, with 8 bases fitting TRBD2. From germline, CDR1 is MNHEY and CDR2 SVGEGT. CDR3 length: 13 residues. Trimming removed 6 bases from V and 3 bases from J; junction bases left unmatched: 4. The CDR3 coding sequence is TGTGCCAGCAGCGCGGGACTAGTCTACGAGCAGTACTTC. Translation: CASSAGLVYEQYF.

The rearrangement links TRBV10-3 to TRBJ2-3; 14 bases align to TRBD2. CDR3 length: 21 residues. The V gene end was trimmed by 5 bases and the J gene end by 2 bases; junction bases not matched to a gene: 18. Per germline, CDR1 ENHRY and CDR2 SYGVKD. CDR3 coding DNA: TGTGCCATCAGTCAACCGGGACTAGCGGGAGTCCTGAACCTAGACACAGATACGCAGTATTTT. Amino acid sequence: CAISQPGLAGVLNLDTDTQYF.

The chain uses TRBV5-8 and TRBJ2-5, with a possible D match to TRBD2 (5 bases). Germline V lookup: CDR1 SGHTS, CDR2 YDEGEE. Trimming stripped 1 base from V and 7 bases from J, with 20 bases between. The CDR3 length is 16 residues. CDR3 sequence reads: CASSLTATRLRGTQYF. CDR3 nucleotide sequence: TGTGCCAGCAGCTTGACAGCTACCCGGTTACGGGGGACCCAGTACTTC.

The V gene is TRBV7-2, the J gene TRBJ1-1; D remains ambiguous. V lost 4 bases to trimming and J lost 0 bases, with 9 bases between them. Germline loops: CDR1 SGHTA, CDR2 FQGNSA. The CDR3 has 14 residues. The CDR3 sequence is CASSSDSMNTEAFF. The DNA for the CDR3 is TGTGCCAGCAGCTCCGACTCAATGAACACTGAAGCTTTCTTT.

V and J are TRBV7-9 and TRBJ1-1, with a tentative D call TRBD1 (5 bases). The germline V gene has CDR1 SEHNR and CDR2 FQNEAQ (reference sequence). V lost 3 bases, J lost 4 bases, and 15 bases lay in between. The CDR3 runs 15 residues. This CDR3 reads CASSFSPHRTTEAFF. Here the CDR3 DNA reads TGTGCCAGCAGCTTTTCCCCACACAGGACCACTGAAGCTTTCTTT.

A single count supports this clone. CDR3 nucleotides: TGTGCCAGCAGATCCGACAGAACTTCCTACAATGAGCAGTTCTTC. It codes for CASRSDRTSYNEQFF. The genes are TRBV28 and TRBJ2-1, with D possibly TRBD1 on 5 matching bases. The CDR3 covers 15 residues. V lost 6 bases to trimming and J lost 1 base, with 13 bases between them. Germline values: CDR1 MDHEN, CDR2 SYDVKM.

The table lists this clone with many counts. This sequence joins TRBV6-2 or TRBV6-3 and TRBJ2-7; 7 bases agree with TRBD1. This CDR3 has 14 residues. Unmatched junction bases numbered 5, after V lost 3 bases and J lost 3 bases. Germline V lookup: CDR1 MNHEY, CDR2 SVGEGT. The CDR3 sequence: CASSYNRDSYEQYF. The CDR3 DNA is TGTGCCAGCAGTTATAACCGGGACAGCTACGAGCAGTACTTC.

The chain links TRBV24-1 to TRBJ2-1, with D possibly being TRBD1 (5 bases). This CDR3 contains 15 residues. Germline CDR1 reads KGHDR; CDR2 reads SFDVKD. Trimming shortened V by 1 base and J by 6 bases, and 12 bases separated the two germline ends. Here the CDR3 DNA reads TGTGCCACCAGTGATTTCCCCATAAGGGGCAATGAGCAGTTCTTC. Its translation: CATSDFPIRGNEQFF.

The V and J genes are TRBV29-1 and TRBJ2-1; D possibly corresponds to TRBD2 (5 bases). The ends were cut back, 4 bases at V and 10 bases at J, with 5 bases in the middle. The CDR3 covers 9 residues. Germline V CDR1 and CDR2: SQVTM, ANQGSEA. CDR3 bases: TGCAGCGTTGGCGGGGAGCAGTTCTTC. Translation: CSVGGEQFF.

The rearrangement joins TRBV30 to TRBJ2-7, with TRBD1 matching over 8 bases. This CDR3 spans 15 amino acids. With 3 bases clipped from V and 3 bases from J, the junction kept 10 bases outside the gene matches. Germline lookup yields CDR1 GTSNPN and CDR2 SVGIG (reference sequence). The CDR3 sequence is CAWRGRTGWNYEQYF. The CDR3 coding sequence is TGTGCCTGGAGAGGGAGGACAGGGTGGAACTACGAGCAGTACTTC.

V is TRBV10-3 and J is TRBJ2-7; the D is unclear. The CDR3 is 12 amino acids. With 4 bases removed from V and 2 bases from J, the gap between germline ends came to 6 bases. CDR1 and CDR2 from the germline V gene are ENHRY and SYGVKD. CDR3 DNA: TGTGCCATCAGTGGGCCCGCCTACGAGCAGTACTTC. This codes for CAISGPAYEQYF.

CDR3 sequence (DNA): TGTGCCAGTAGTATAGCGGGAGGCCTCTCTGGGGCCAACGTCCTGACTTTC. This sequence encodes CASSIAGGLSGANVLTF. The gene calls are TRBV19 and TRBJ2-6; 7 bases align to TRBD2. Trimming at V came to 1 base and at J to 0 bases, leaving 3 bases not matched to a gene. CDR3 length: 17 amino acids. Germline V gene data show CDR1 as LNHDA and CDR2 as SQIVND (reference sequence).

The rearrangement joins TRBV29-1 to TRBJ1-1, with D unclear. Germline V gives CDR1 SQVTM, CDR2 ANQGSEA. V lost 1 base and J 0 bases, leaving 6 bases between the germline ends. The CDR3 is 13 residues long. CDR3 residues: CSVEAKMNTEAFF. The CDR3 DNA reads as TGCAGCGTTGAAGCAAAAATGAACACTGAAGCTTTCTTT.

V is TRBV6-5 and J is TRBJ1-5; unclear D gene. This CDR3 comprises 14 residues. Germline loops: CDR1 MNHEY, CDR2 SVGAGI. Trimming took 5 bases from V and 6 from J, leaving 14 bases between them. The CDR3: CASSTDSASQPQHF. CDR3 nucleotides: TGTGCCAGCAGTACCGACTCGGCCAGTCAGCCCCAGCATTTT.

In its sample, this clone was seen once. The chain employs TRBV2 and TRBJ1-3; 7 nucleotides match TRBD1. CDR1 is SNHLY and CDR2 is FYNNEI in the germline V gene. After removal of 6 bases from V and 0 bases from J, the junction contained 5 bases not matched to a gene. This CDR3 has 15 amino acids. CDR3 nucleotides: TGTGCCAGCAGAACAGGGGTTTTCTCTGGAAACACCATATATTTT. Its protein is CASRTGVFSGNTIYF.

V and J are TRBV29-1 and TRBJ2-3; 9 bases map to TRBD1. This CDR3 region has 13 residues. Per the germline V gene, CDR1 is SQVTM and CDR2 is ANQGSEA. After removal of 4 bases from V and 4 bases from J, the junction contained 3 bases not matched to a gene. Written as DNA, the CDR3 is TGCAGCGTTGCACGGACAGGGGCAGATACGCAGTATTTT. Its protein product is CSVARTGADTQYF.

The chain joins TRBV21-1 to TRBJ1-5; TRBD1, as called in the table, went unchecked against the DNA. TRBV21-1 is listed as a pseudogene. There are 17 residues in the CDR3. CDR3 in DNA: TGTGCCAGCAGCGTTCGTTCGGACAGGGAACGGAATCAGCCCCAGCATTTT. This gives the protein CASSVRSDRERNQPQHF.

This clone was observed a single time. The V call is TRBV5-6, the J call TRBJ1-1; D call uncertain. Germline assignment: CDR1 SGHDT and CDR2 YYEEEE. The CDR3 runs to 14 residues. Between the trimmed V and J ends, which lost 2 bases and 3 bases, there was a span of 11 bases. The CDR3 DNA follows: TGTGCCAGCAGCTTTCGGGAAGCGGACACTGAAGCTTTCTTT. Translation gives CASSFREADTEAFF.

This chain links TRBV28 with TRBJ1-2; unclear D gene. Germline-derived CDR1 and CDR2 are MDHEN and SYDVKM. This CDR3 region has 13 residues. V lost 1 base to trimming and J lost 7 bases, with 10 bases between them. The CDR3 is CASSLSEVSGYTF. Written as DNA, the CDR3 is TGTGCCAGCAGTTTATCAGAAGTATCTGGCTACACCTTC.

The rearrangement links TRBV10-3 to TRBJ1-1, with D possibly being TRBD1 (6 bases). The CDR3 runs 13 residues. CDR1 is ENHRY and CDR2 is SYGVKD in the germline V gene. V lost 4 bases and J 3 bases, leaving 9 bases between the germline ends. The CDR3 DNA is TGTGCCATCAGTGCAGGGGATTACACTGAAGCTTTCTTT. It encodes CAISAGDYTEAFF.

The V call is TRBV4-2, the J call TRBJ2-7; maybe TRBD2 (7 bases). The germline V and J ends were trimmed by 1 base and 5 bases, with 21 bases remaining between them. The CDR3 is 17 residues long. From germline, CDR1 is LGHNA and CDR2 YNFKEQ. CDR3 nucleotides: TGTGCCAGCAGCCAAGGGGGGGCGGGAGTCGCTCTGGACGAGCAGTACTTC. Its translation: CASSQGGAGVALDEQYF.

This clone was found a few times. The chain couples TRBV18 to TRBJ2-7; 10 bases agree with TRBD1. The CDR3 totals 14 residues. CDR1 is KGHSH and CDR2 is LQKENI in the germline V gene. V was clipped by 5 bases and J by 2 bases; unmatched bases: 3. The CDR3 reads CASSWGQGPYEQYF. The CDR3 region has the DNA TGTGCCAGCTCATGGGGACAGGGGCCCTACGAGCAGTACTTC.

This clone was detected a few times. J is TRBJ2-3 and V is TRBV30; TRBD2 matches 12 bases. With V trimmed by 1 base and J by 1 base, 3 bases remained unmatched. This CDR3 has 16 residues. Germline lookup yields CDR1 GTSNPN and CDR2 SVGIG (reference sequence). CDR3 DNA: TGTGCCTGGAGTGGACTAGCGGGAGCCCGCACAGATACGCAGTATTTT. Its translation is CAWSGLAGARTDTQYF.

This clone was picked up a small number of times. This chain joins TRBV6-5 and TRBJ1-6; TRBD1 agrees at 10 bases. This CDR3 region has 15 residues. Trimming cost V 7 bases and J 6 bases; bases outside gene matches: 6. Germline loops: CDR1 MNHEY, CDR2 SVGAGI. CDR3 in amino acids: CASKPGQGSNSPLHF. The DNA of the CDR3 is TGTGCCAGCAAACCGGGACAGGGGTCTAATTCACCCCTCCACTTT.

The count of this clone is one. One end of the junction varies from germline; a read error may be responsible. The chain recombines TRBV2 with TRBJ2-7, with 13 bases that match TRBD2. The CDR3 extends over 14 amino acids. From germline, CDR1 is SNHLY and CDR2 FYNNEI. CDR3 in amino acids: CASSPTSGRAPRRF. CDR3 in DNA: TGTGCCAGCAGCCCCACTAGCGGGAGGGCCCCCCGGCGTTTC.

The chain employs TRBV6-2 or TRBV6-3 and TRBJ1-1; maybe TRBD1 (5 bases). V lost 5 bases and J 3 bases, leaving 16 bases between the germline ends. The CDR3 covers 15 residues. Germline CDR1 reads MNHEY; CDR2 reads SVGEGT. CDR3 bases: TGTGCCAGCAGTGCCGCGGGGGTTAGGGACACTGAAGCTTTCTTT. It is translated as CASSAAGVRDTEAFF.